These T cell receptor beta chains were read from a single sample in a study of metastatic and nonmetastatic thyroid tumors. TCRdb re-called the PCR reads via MiXCR. The sample has roughly 21,000 clones; approximately 30% are singletons. Sequenced: tumor tissue. These receptors all stem from a male donor with papillary thyroid cancer or a benign thyroid nodule (not recorded which). Some clones in this sample may be carry-over from other donors' samples. Both conserved end residues are part of each CDR3. D genes are given only for firm matches. Part of the rows lack a size; the others show once, few, many or a class for expanded clones.

d_call: .
clone_size: medium-sized
j_call: TRBJ2-3
v_call: TRBV6-1
cdr3_nt: TGTGCCAGCAGTGTTCGGGGGACGACAGATACGCAGTATTTT
cdr3_aa: CASSVRGTTDTQYF

d_call: .
clone_size: .
j_call: TRBJ1-5
v_call: TRBV5-6
cdr3_nt: TGTGCCAGCAGCCTACATCGGACGGCTAGCAATCAGCCCCAGCATTTT
cdr3_aa: CASSLHRTASNQPQHF

d_call: .
clone_size: .
j_call: TRBJ1-2
v_call: TRBV6-1
cdr3_nt: TGTGCCAGCCGACACCTAGACAGGACTGGCTACACCTTC
cdr3_aa: CASRHLDRTGYTF

d_call: TRBD1
clone_size: .
j_call: TRBJ1-2
v_call: TRBV6-1
cdr3_nt: TGTGCCACTAAAACACAGGGGTACTATGGCTACACCTTC
cdr3_aa: CATKTQGYYGYTF

d_call: .
clone_size: .
j_call: TRBJ1-5
v_call: TRBV12-3/TRBV12-4
cdr3_nt: TGTGCCAGCAGTTCCCAGGGAGGGGGGGCTCAGCCCCAGCATTTT
cdr3_aa: CASSSQGGGAQPQHF

d_call: .
clone_size: .
j_call: TRBJ1-3
v_call: TRBV11-2
cdr3_nt: TGTGCCAGCAGCGTTAGAGGGGCTGGAAACACCATATATTTT
cdr3_aa: CASSVRGAGNTIYF

d_call: .
clone_size: many
j_call: TRBJ1-1
v_call: TRBV28
cdr3_nt: TGTGCCAGCAGTTTCCGAAGGGGGGGACGGGGAGGAGTGGAAGCTTTCTTT
cdr3_aa: CASSFRRGGRGGVEAFF

d_call: .
clone_size: many
j_call: TRBJ1-5
v_call: TRBV20-1
cdr3_nt: TGCAGTGCGACGGGGACGGTGAATCAGCCCCAGCATTTT
cdr3_aa: CSATGTVNQPQHF

d_call: .
clone_size: few
j_call: TRBJ1-2
v_call: TRBV27
cdr3_nt: TGTGCCAGCATGGGGGGCGCGAGCTATGGCTACACCTTC
cdr3_aa: CASMGGASYGYTF

d_call: .
clone_size: once
j_call: TRBJ2-2
v_call: TRBV5-1
cdr3_nt: TGCGCCAGCAGCTTGATGTCGGGGAGCACCGGGGAGCTGTTTTTT
cdr3_aa: CASSLMSGSTGELFF

d_call: .
clone_size: .
j_call: TRBJ1-2
v_call: TRBV6-1
cdr3_nt: TGTGCCAGCAGCGACCTCCCCGGGACGGGTGGATTTGGCTACACCTTC
cdr3_aa: CASSDLPGTGGFGYTF

d_call: TRBD2
clone_size: few
j_call: TRBJ2-7
v_call: TRBV6-2/TRBV6-3
cdr3_nt: TGTGCCAGCAGTTACTCGACTAGCGGGGGGTACGAGCAGTACTTC
cdr3_aa: CASSYSTSGGYEQYF

d_call: TRBD2
clone_size: hyperexpanded
j_call: TRBJ2-7
v_call: TRBV20-1
cdr3_nt: TGCAGTGCTAGAGATGGAGCGGGAAAGAACGAGCAGTACTTC
cdr3_aa: CSARDGAGKNEQYF

d_call: .
clone_size: .
j_call: TRBJ2-3
v_call: TRBV30
cdr3_nt: TGTGCCTGGAGGGACCCCCGCACAGATACGCAGTATTTT
cdr3_aa: CAWRDPRTDTQYF

d_call: .
clone_size: .
j_call: TRBJ2-7
v_call: TRBV5-1
cdr3_nt: TGCGCCAGCAGCTTGGCCGGGACGCCAGCCTACGAGCAGTACTTC
cdr3_aa: CASSLAGTPAYEQYF

d_call: .
clone_size: .
j_call: TRBJ1-2
v_call: TRBV30
cdr3_nt: TGTGTAGGGGGGAGGGGGAGAGGCTACACCTTC
cdr3_aa: CVGGRGRGYTF

d_call: TRBD2
clone_size: .
j_call: TRBJ2-5
v_call: TRBV6-8
cdr3_nt: TGTGCCAGCAGCCCCTGGGTAGCGGGAGGTCTCCCGGGGTGGACCCAGTACTTC
cdr3_aa: CASSPWVAGGLPGWTQYF

d_call: .
clone_size: .
j_call: TRBJ2-5
v_call: TRBV12-3/TRBV12-4
cdr3_nt: TGTGCCAGCAGTTTACTTCTCGGCCGGCAAGAGACCCAGTACTTC
cdr3_aa: CASSLLLGRQETQYF

d_call: TRBD2
clone_size: many
j_call: TRBJ2-7
v_call: TRBV9
cdr3_nt: TGTGCCAGCAGCGCGGAGGTGGGGGGAGCGGGAGTGGACGAGCAGTACTTC
cdr3_aa: CASSAEVGGAGVDEQYF

d_call: TRBD1
clone_size: .
j_call: TRBJ2-7
v_call: TRBV4-2
cdr3_nt: TGTGCCAGCACCCAAGGAGGCTCGGGACAGGGATACTACGAGCAGTACTTC
cdr3_aa: CASTQGGSGQGYYEQYF

d_call: .
clone_size: .
j_call: TRBJ2-2
v_call: TRBV7-9
cdr3_nt: TGTGCCAGCAGCTTAGGTCGGGGCGCCTCCGGGGAGCTGTTTTTT
cdr3_aa: CASSLGRGASGELFF

d_call: .
clone_size: .
j_call: TRBJ1-1
v_call: TRBV12-3/TRBV12-4
cdr3_nt: TGTGCCAGCAGTTTAAACAGGGATACCACTGAAGCTTTCTTT
cdr3_aa: CASSLNRDTTEAFF

d_call: .
clone_size: medium-sized
j_call: TRBJ1-3
v_call: TRBV6-5
cdr3_nt: TGTGCCAGCAGTTACTCCCAGGGAGGGTCTGGAAACACCATATATTTT
cdr3_aa: CASSYSQGGSGNTIYF

d_call: .
clone_size: many
j_call: TRBJ2-1
v_call: TRBV10-1
cdr3_nt: TGCGCCAGCAGTGAGGGGGTATCCAGGGGTGGGGAGCAGTTCTTC
cdr3_aa: CASSEGVSRGGEQFF

d_call: .
clone_size: .
j_call: TRBJ1-3
v_call: TRBV27
cdr3_nt: TGTGCCAGCAGTCTAACAGAGATGGTTTTCGCTGGAAACACCATATATTTT
cdr3_aa: CASSLTEMVFAGNTIYF

d_call: TRBD2
clone_size: few
j_call: TRBJ2-2
v_call: TRBV25-1
cdr3_nt: TGTGCCAGCAGTGGACTAGCGCCTGGGGAGCTATTTTTT
cdr3_aa: CASSGLAPGELFF

d_call: .
clone_size: many
j_call: TRBJ2-1
v_call: TRBV6-2/TRBV6-3
cdr3_nt: TGTGCCAGCAGTTACAGACAAGACTCCTACAATGAGCAGTTCTTC
cdr3_aa: CASSYRQDSYNEQFF

d_call: .
clone_size: .
j_call: TRBJ2-2
v_call: TRBV12-3/TRBV12-4
cdr3_nt: TGTGCCAGCAGTTCCCAGGTCCCCGGGGAGCTGTTTTTT
cdr3_aa: CASSSQVPGELFF

d_call: TRBD1
clone_size: many
j_call: TRBJ1-1
v_call: TRBV28
cdr3_nt: TGTGCCAGCAGTTTATTCGGACAGGGGGCTACGAACACTGAAGCTTTCTTT
cdr3_aa: CASSLFGQGATNTEAFF

d_call: .
clone_size: few
j_call: TRBJ2-7
v_call: TRBV18
cdr3_nt: TGTGCCAGCTCACGAGGGCATATCTTGTACGAGCAGTACTTC
cdr3_aa: CASSRGHILYEQYF

d_call: .
clone_size: .
j_call: TRBJ1-1
v_call: TRBV15
cdr3_nt: TGTGCCACCGGCAGAGGGACATCAAACACTGAAGCTTTCTTT
cdr3_aa: CATGRGTSNTEAFF

d_call: .
clone_size: .
j_call: TRBJ2-1
v_call: TRBV20-1
cdr3_nt: TGCAGTGCTAGAGAGCGGGAAAATGAGCAGTTCTTC
cdr3_aa: CSARERENEQFF

d_call: .
clone_size: many
j_call: TRBJ1-1
v_call: TRBV6-4
cdr3_nt: TGTGCCAGCAGTGAAGGGACGAACACTGAAGCTTTCTTT
cdr3_aa: CASSEGTNTEAFF

d_call: .
clone_size: few
j_call: TRBJ1-6
v_call: TRBV5-1
cdr3_nt: TGCGCCAGCAGCTGGACCGGGGCGAGGGATTCACCCCTCCACTTT
cdr3_aa: CASSWTGARDSPLHF